This T cell receptor beta chain was recovered during a study of cytomegalovirus exposure and HLA in healthy donors. 13 Jbeta primers and 60 Vbeta primers were used for the PCR. Clones were read by immunoSEQ multiplex PCR, and TCRdb kept only the in-frame ones, dropping some. This table has 100,000 to 150,000 clones, about 71% appearing once. This CDR3 spans 14 amino acids. The germline V gene encodes CDR1 KGHSH and CDR2 LQKENI. Trimming removed 6 bases at V and 2 bases at J, with 12 bases between. The sequenced sample consisted of PBMCs. This clonotype was sampled from a woman aged 60-75 years in good health and CMV-seropositive. The chain has TRBV18 and TRBJ2-3; D might be TRBD1 (5 bases). The CDR3 nucleotides are TGTGCCAGCTCTTCGGACACGAACACAGATACGCAGTATTTT. It translates to CASSSDTNTDTQYF.